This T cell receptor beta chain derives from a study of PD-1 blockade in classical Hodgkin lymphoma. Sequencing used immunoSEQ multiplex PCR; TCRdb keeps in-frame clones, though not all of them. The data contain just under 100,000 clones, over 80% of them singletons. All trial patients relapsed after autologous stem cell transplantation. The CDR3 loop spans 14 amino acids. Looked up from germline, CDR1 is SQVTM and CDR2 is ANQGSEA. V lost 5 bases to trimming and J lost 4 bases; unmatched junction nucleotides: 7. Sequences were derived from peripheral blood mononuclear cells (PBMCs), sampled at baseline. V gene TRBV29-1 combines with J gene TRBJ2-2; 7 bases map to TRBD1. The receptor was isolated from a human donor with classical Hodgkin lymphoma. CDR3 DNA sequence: TGCAGCGTTAAGGGGGACAGTTCCACCGGGGAGCTGTTTTTT. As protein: CSVKGDSSTGELFF.